The 27 T cell receptor beta chains below all came from one sample that was sequenced in a study of early T cells in non-severe SARS-CoV-2 infection. TCRdb passed the 5' RACE reads through MiXCR, listing each CDR3 protein once. The table includes about 48,000 distinct CDR3 sequences, 5.4% detected once. Sequencing was performed on whole blood, taken at baseline. These receptors were taken from an adult who was a healthcare worker with PCR-confirmed SARS-CoV-2 infection or an uninfected control (not recorded which).

The chain links TRBV11-2 to TRBJ2-1; 7 bases line up with TRBD2. There are 14 residues in the CDR3. Germline V gives CDR1 SGHAT, CDR2 FQNNGV. V gave up 1 base and J gave up 9 bases; unmatched junction bases: 6. The CDR3 DNA reads TGTGCCAGCAGCTTAGTAGCCAGGGAGGGTGAGCAGTTCTTC. Translating gives CASSLVAREGEQFF.

This clonotype showed up just a few times. The chain combines TRBV27 with TRBJ2-1; TRBD2 agrees at 13 bases. The J segment lost 4 bases and the V segment lost 4 bases, leaving 10 bases of the junction unmatched. Germline loops: CDR1 MNHEY, CDR2 SMNVEV (reference sequence). There are 18 residues in the CDR3. The chain's CDR3 is CASSSTTSGRAPYNEQFF. CDR3 bases: TGTGCCAGCAGTTCCACCACTAGCGGGAGGGCCCCATACAATGAGCAGTTCTTC.

J is TRBJ2-3 and V is TRBV11-2; a possible D gene is TRBD2 (6 bases). Germline V gene lookup returns CDR1 SGHAT and CDR2 FQNNGV. The CDR3 is made up of 15 amino acids. V gave up 1 base and J gave up 3 bases, with 11 bases separating them. In DNA form, the CDR3 reads TGTGCCAGCAGCTTAGCTCATGCGGGGACAGATACGCAGTATTTT. Protein: CASSLAHAGTDTQYF.

In this sample, this clonotype turned up many times. This chain links TRBV10-3 with TRBJ1-5; TRBD1 might be the D (6 bases). This CDR3 contains 14 residues. From germline, CDR1 is ENHRY and CDR2 SYGVKD. V was trimmed by 4 bases and J by 2 bases, leaving 9 bases between them. The CDR3 is CAISGRGGNQPQHF. The CDR3 DNA follows: TGTGCCATCAGTGGCAGGGGTGGCAATCAGCCCCAGCATTTT.

In its sample, this clonotype was seen many times. This chain links TRBV12-3 or TRBV12-4 with TRBJ2-1, with 7 nucleotides matching TRBD1. This CDR3 contains 15 residues. Unmatched junction bases numbered 5, after V lost 6 bases and J lost 0 bases. Here the CDR3 reads CASSRGQVSYNEQFF. The CDR3 DNA follows: TGTGCCAGCAGCCGAGGACAGGTCTCCTACAATGAGCAGTTCTTC.

The chain carries TRBV5-1 and TRBJ2-7; 9 nucleotides line up with TRBD2. CDR1 and CDR2 (germline): SGHRS, YFSETQ. This CDR3 has 15 amino acids. The V gene end was trimmed by 4 bases and the J gene end by 0 bases; junction bases not matched to a gene: 5. This CDR3 is CASSPGLAISYEQYF. Here the CDR3 DNA reads TGCGCCAGCAGCCCGGGACTAGCTATCTCCTACGAGCAGTACTTC. Supplemented by reference TRBV5-1 and TRBJ2-7, the full variable domain reads KAGVTQTPRYLIKTRGQQVTLSCSPISGHRSVSWYQQTPGQGLQFLFEYFSETQRNKGNFPGRFSGRQFSNSRSEMNVSTLELGDSALYLCASSPGLAISYEQYFGPGTRLTVT.

This clonotype was counted only a few times. The chain combines TRBV2 with TRBJ2-7, with 12 bases aligning to TRBD2. This CDR3 spans 18 amino acids. Germline V gives CDR1 SNHLY, CDR2 FYNNEI. V was pared by 3 bases and J by 1 base, with 10 bases of the junction left unmatched. Written as DNA, the CDR3 is TGTGCCAGCAGTGATTTCGGGACTAGCGGGCCGCAATCCTACGAGCAGTACTTC. Translating gives CASSDFGTSGPQSYEQYF. The full variable domain, completed using reference TRBV2 and TRBJ2-7, is EPEVTQTPSHQVTQMGQEVILRCVPISNHLYFYWYRQILGQKVEFLVSFYNNEISEKSEIFDDQFSVERPDGSNFTLKIRSTKLEDSAMYFCASSDFGTSGPQSYEQYFGPGTRLTVT.

This clonotype was seen many times. J is TRBJ2-1 and V is TRBV15; TRBD2 matches 8 bases. V dropped 3 bases and J dropped 12; count of bases not matched to a gene: 16. This CDR3 comprises 16 residues. The V gene's germline CDR1 is LNHNV and CDR2 YYDKDF (reference sequence). The chain's CDR3 is CATSSSGTSGLDWQFF. As DNA, the CDR3 is TGTGCCACCAGCAGCTCCGGGACTAGTGGCCTTGATTGGCAGTTCTTC.

This clonotype showed up many times. The rearrangement links TRBV18 to TRBJ1-1; the D gene is possibly TRBD1 (6 bases). The CDR3 length is 13 residues. CDR1 and CDR2 from the germline V gene are KGHSH and LQKENI. Trimming stripped 4 bases from V and 1 base from J, with 7 bases between. The DNA of the CDR3 is TGTGCCAGCTCACAACAGGGGAACACTGAAGCTTTCTTT. Its protein is CASSQQGNTEAFF.

The table lists this clonotype with many counts. The chain is built from TRBV6-2 or TRBV6-3 and TRBJ1-1; 7 nucleotides agree with TRBD1. V gave up 8 bases and J gave up 10 bases; unmatched junction bases: 7. Germline V gene lookup returns CDR1 MNHEY and CDR2 SVGEGT. This CDR3 spans 11 amino acids. CDR3 DNA sequence: TGTGCCAGCGCGCGGGACAGAACAGCTTTCTTT. This encodes CASARDRTAFF.

Many counts were recorded for this clonotype. The gene calls are TRBV27 and TRBJ2-1; TRBD2 matches 12 bases. Germline V gene lookup returns CDR1 MNHEY and CDR2 SMNVEV (reference sequence). The V segment lost 3 bases and the J segment 1 base; nucleotides outside the gene matches: 1. There are 16 residues in the CDR3. As DNA, the CDR3 is TGTGCCAGCAGTTTTCTAGCGGGAGGGTCCTACAATGAGCAGTTCTTC. Translating gives CASSFLAGGSYNEQFF.

The rearrangement joins TRBV7-8 to TRBJ2-1; the D gene could be TRBD1 or TRBD2 (6 bases each). Between the trimmed V and J ends, which lost 4 bases and 3 bases, there was a span of 19 bases. From germline, CDR1 is SGHVS and CDR2 FQNEAQ. The CDR3 runs 17 residues. The CDR3 DNA reads as TGTGCCAGCAGCTCTGGGGGCCGGGACTCTTACTACAATGAGCAGTTCTTC. Its protein product is CASSSGGRDSYYNEQFF.

This clonotype rates as medium-sized. This chain links TRBV5-1 with TRBJ2-7, with a weak D call TRBD1 (6 bases). CDR3 length: 15 residues. Germline-derived CDR1 and CDR2 are SGHRS and YFSETQ. The V gene lost 3 bases and the J gene lost 4 bases, with 17 bases spanning the gap. The CDR3 region is CASSSLQGDLYEQYF. DNA for the CDR3: TGCGCCAGCAGCTCCTTACAGGGAGATCTATACGAGCAGTACTTC.

In this sample, this clonotype turned up many times. The rearrangement links TRBV12-3 or TRBV12-4 to TRBJ1-1; D possibly corresponds to TRBD1 (6 bases). The CDR3 loop spans 12 amino acids. V lost 9 bases to trimming and J lost 8 bases, with 16 bases between them. Here the CDR3 reads CASLTGGLEAFF. The CDR3 region has the DNA TGTGCCAGTCTGACCGGGGGCCTGGAAGCTTTCTTT.

This clonotype was detected ten times or more. This sequence joins TRBV6-5 and TRBJ2-5, with 7 bases fitting TRBD2. The germline CDR1 and CDR2 sequences are MNHEY and SVGAGI. Trimming at V came to 6 bases and at J to 3 bases, leaving 1 base not matched to a gene. The CDR3 has 12 amino acids. The CDR3 protein is CASRGREETQYF. The DNA of the CDR3 is TGTGCCAGCAGGGGGAGGGAAGAGACCCAGTACTTC.

This clonotype was counted at least ten times. The chain joins TRBV21-1 to TRBJ2-7. TRBV21-1 is a pseudogene locus. The CDR3 loop spans 14 amino acids. CDR3 loop: CASSRRLWSSEQYF. For the CDR3, the DNA is TGTGCCAGCAGTCGCCGTCTTTGGAGTTCCGAGCAGTACTTC.

The rearrangement links TRBV10-3 to TRBJ1-1; D may be TRBD1 (6 bases). The CDR3 has 14 amino acids. V lost 2 bases to trimming and J lost 3 bases, with 10 bases between them. Germline-derived CDR1 and CDR2 are ENHRY and SYGVKD. CDR3 nucleotide sequence: TGTGCCATCAGTGAGAATTACAGGGACACTGAAGCTTTCTTT. This codes for CAISENYRDTEAFF.

The table lists this clonotype with a few counts. The rearrangement joins TRBV27 to TRBJ1-6, with D possibly being TRBD1 (6 bases). This CDR3 spans 16 amino acids. Germline CDR1 MNHEY, CDR2 SMNVEV (reference sequence). V lost 4 bases, J lost 5 bases, and 15 bases lay in between. Here the CDR3 reads CASSSTQGRNNSPLHF. The CDR3 coding sequence is TGTGCCAGCAGTTCTACACAGGGTCGCAATAATTCACCCCTCCACTTT.

This clonotype showed up many times. This chain uses TRBV5-4 with TRBJ1-1, with D unclear. CDR1 is SGHNT and CDR2 is YYREEE in the germline V gene (reference sequence). V was clipped by 0 bases and J by 0 bases, with 12 bases between them. CDR3 length: 16 residues. The CDR3 reads CASSLGVLSLNTEAFF. The CDR3 DNA sequence: TGTGCCAGCAGCTTGGGGGTCCTCTCGTTGAACACTGAAGCTTTCTTT.

This clonotype occurred many times. The chain has TRBV7-9 and TRBJ1-1, with D maybe TRBD1 (5 bases). Trimming took 4 bases from V and 7 from J, leaving 7 bases between them. Looked up from germline, CDR1 is SEHNR and CDR2 is FQNEAQ (reference sequence). The CDR3 length is 11 residues. In DNA, the CDR3 is TGTGCCAGCAGCTATCAGGGTGAAGCTTTCTTT. This gives the protein CASSYQGEAFF.

The CDR3 DNA sequence: TGTGCCAGCAGCCATCGTCTTAGCGGGGGAAACAATGAGCAGTTCTTC. It yields the protein CASSHRLSGGNNEQFF. The chain uses TRBV7-9 and TRBJ2-1; 9 bases agree with TRBD2. Germline lookup yields CDR1 SEHNR and CDR2 FQNEAQ (reference sequence). The CDR3 is made up of 16 amino acids. V lost 5 bases to trimming and J lost 5 bases; unmatched junction nucleotides: 10.

The chain couples TRBV3-1 to TRBJ1-1; no clear D. This CDR3 has 14 residues. V gave up 5 bases and J gave up 0 bases, with 10 bases separating them. Germline V gene data show CDR1 as LGHDT and CDR2 as YNNKEL (reference sequence). For the CDR3, the DNA is TGTGCCAGCAGCGCTCAGAAGATGAACACTGAAGCTTTCTTT. This translates into CASSAQKMNTEAFF. Based on the CDR3 plus reference TRBV3-1 and TRBJ1-1, the full variable domain is DTAVSQTPKYLVTQMGNDKSIKCEQNLGHDTMYWYKQDSKKFLKIMFSYNNKELIINETVPNRFSPKSPDKAHLNLHINSLELGDSAVYFCASSAQKMNTEAFFGQGTRLTVV.

This clonotype was recorded at least ten times. The rearrangement uses TRBV5-6 and TRBJ2-2; 10 nucleotides align to TRBD2. V gave up 2 bases and J gave up 6 bases; unmatched junction bases: 4. The germline V gene encodes CDR1 SGHDT and CDR2 YYEEEE. This CDR3 has 15 residues. CDR3 region: CASSFSGRAAGELFF. CDR3 nucleotide sequence: TGTGCCAGCAGCTTCAGCGGGAGGGCCGCCGGGGAGCTGTTTTTT.

At least ten counts were recorded for this clonotype. The chain joins TRBV20-1 to TRBJ2-5, with TRBD1 identical over 10 bases. Germline-derived CDR1 and CDR2 are DFQATT and SNEGSKA (reference sequence). This CDR3 has 18 residues. Trimming cost V 3 bases and J 7 bases; bases outside gene matches: 20. Here the CDR3 DNA reads TGCAGTGCTAGGATGGCCGAGGGACAGGGGACCCGCATCTGGACCCAGTACTTC. Translated, it gives CSARMAEGQGTRIWTQYF.

This clonotype was recorded at least ten times. The J gene is TRBJ1-1, the V gene TRBV7-9, with D possibly TRBD1 on 6 matching bases. The germline V and J ends were trimmed by 6 bases and 7 bases, with 15 bases remaining between them. This CDR3 contains 13 residues. The germline gives CDR1 SEHNR, CDR2 FQNEAQ (reference sequence). CDR3 amino acids: CASRAGRDIEAFF. CDR3 in DNA: TGTGCCAGCAGAGCAGGGAGGGACATTGAAGCTTTCTTT.

Only a few counts were recorded for this clonotype. The chain recombines TRBV7-3 with TRBJ2-1, with 8 bases aligning to TRBD1. Germline V gene lookup returns CDR1 SGHTA and CDR2 FQGTGA. The J segment lost 2 bases and the V segment lost 1 base, leaving 4 bases of the junction unmatched. The CDR3 consists of 16 residues. This CDR3 is CASSLITGGTYNEQFF. In nucleotides, the CDR3 is TGTGCCAGCAGCTTAATTACAGGGGGAACCTACAATGAGCAGTTCTTC.

This clonotype was seen many times. V is TRBV28 and J is TRBJ2-1, with D possibly matching TRBD1 (5 bases). Trimming cost V 1 base and J 6 bases, with 19 bases left between them. The germline gives CDR1 MDHEN, CDR2 SYDVKM. CDR3 length: 17 residues. The CDR3 nucleotides read TGTGCCAGCAGTTTATTTCCTAGGCAGGGCGATACCAATGAGCAGTTCTTC. This translates into CASSLFPRQGDTNEQFF. The full variable domain, its missing parts supplied by reference TRBV28 and TRBJ2-1, is DVKVTQSSRYLVKRTGEKVFLECVQDMDHENMFWYRQDPGLGLRLIYFSYDVKMKEKGDIPEGYSVSREKKERFSLILESASTNQTSMYLCASSLFPRQGDTNEQFFGPGTRLTVL.